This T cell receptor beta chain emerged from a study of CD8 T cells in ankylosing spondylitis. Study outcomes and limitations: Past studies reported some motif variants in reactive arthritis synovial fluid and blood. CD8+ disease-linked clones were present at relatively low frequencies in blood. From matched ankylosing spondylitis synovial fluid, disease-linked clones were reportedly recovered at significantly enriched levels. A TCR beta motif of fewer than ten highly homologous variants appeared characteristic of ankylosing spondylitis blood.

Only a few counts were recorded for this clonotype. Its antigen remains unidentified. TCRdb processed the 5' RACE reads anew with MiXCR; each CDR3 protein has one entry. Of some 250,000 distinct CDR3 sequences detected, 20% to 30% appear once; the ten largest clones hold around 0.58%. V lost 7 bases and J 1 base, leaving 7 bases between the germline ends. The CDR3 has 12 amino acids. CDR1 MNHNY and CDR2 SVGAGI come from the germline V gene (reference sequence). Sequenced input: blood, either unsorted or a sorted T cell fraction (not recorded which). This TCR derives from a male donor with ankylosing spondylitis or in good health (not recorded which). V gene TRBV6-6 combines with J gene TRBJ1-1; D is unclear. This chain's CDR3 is CASNVGNTEAFF. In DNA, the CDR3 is TGTGCCAGCAATGTGGGGAACACTGAAGCTTTCTTT.